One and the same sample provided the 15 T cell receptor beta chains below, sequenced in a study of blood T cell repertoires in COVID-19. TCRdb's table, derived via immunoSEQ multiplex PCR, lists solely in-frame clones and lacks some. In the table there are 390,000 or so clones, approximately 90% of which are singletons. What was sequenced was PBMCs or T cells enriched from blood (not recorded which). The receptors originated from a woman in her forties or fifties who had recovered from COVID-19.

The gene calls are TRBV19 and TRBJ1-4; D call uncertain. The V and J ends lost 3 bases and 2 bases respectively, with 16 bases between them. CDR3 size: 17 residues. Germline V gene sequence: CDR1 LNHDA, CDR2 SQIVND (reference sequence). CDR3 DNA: TGTGCCAGTAGTATTGATGAATCAGGCTCCACTAATGAAAAACTGTTTTTT. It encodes CASSIDESGSTNEKLFF.

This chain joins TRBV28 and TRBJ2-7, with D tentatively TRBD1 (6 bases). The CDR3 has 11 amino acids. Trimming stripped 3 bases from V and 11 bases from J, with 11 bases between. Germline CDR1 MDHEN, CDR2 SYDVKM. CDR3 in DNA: TGTGCCAGCAGTTTTAAAGGGGGAAAGTACTTC. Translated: CASSFKGGKYF.

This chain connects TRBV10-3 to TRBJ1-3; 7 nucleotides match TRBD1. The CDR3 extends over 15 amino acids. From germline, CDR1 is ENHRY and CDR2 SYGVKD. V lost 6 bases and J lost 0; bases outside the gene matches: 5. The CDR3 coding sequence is TGTGCCATCAGAAAGGGACAGTCCTCTGGAAACACCATATATTTT. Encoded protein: CAIRKGQSSGNTIYF.

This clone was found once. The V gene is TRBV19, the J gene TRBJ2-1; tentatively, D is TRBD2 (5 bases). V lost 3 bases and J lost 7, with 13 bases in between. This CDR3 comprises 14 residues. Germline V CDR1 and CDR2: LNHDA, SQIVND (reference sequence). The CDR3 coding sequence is TGTGCCAGTAGTATTTTATCGGGGTATAATGAGCAGTTCTTC. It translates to CASSILSGYNEQFF.

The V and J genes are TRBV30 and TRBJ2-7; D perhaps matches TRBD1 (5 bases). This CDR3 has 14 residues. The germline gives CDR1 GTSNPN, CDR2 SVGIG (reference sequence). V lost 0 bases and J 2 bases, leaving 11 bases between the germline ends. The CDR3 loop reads CAWSVLEGAYEQYF. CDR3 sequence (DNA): TGTGCCTGGAGTGTACTGGAAGGGGCCTACGAGCAGTACTTC.

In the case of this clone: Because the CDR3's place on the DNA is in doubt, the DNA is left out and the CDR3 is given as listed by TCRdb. This chain's CDR3 is CATRPATGTAKLSF. The chain uses TRBV18 and TRBJ1-1; the listed D gene, TRBD1, was not tested against the DNA. Germline values: CDR1 KGHSH, CDR2 LQKENI. The CDR3 length equals 14 residues, ends included.

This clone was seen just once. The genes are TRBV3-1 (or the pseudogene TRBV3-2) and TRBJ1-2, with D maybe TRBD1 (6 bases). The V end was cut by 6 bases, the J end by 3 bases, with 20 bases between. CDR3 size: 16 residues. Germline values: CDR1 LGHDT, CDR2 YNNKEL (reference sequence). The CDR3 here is CASRSRGFYGDYGYTF. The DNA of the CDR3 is TGTGCCAGCAGGAGCAGGGGTTTCTACGGGGACTATGGCTACACCTTC.

In nucleotides, the CDR3 is TGTGCCAGCAGCCAAGAAGGAGGGTACACTGAAGCTTTCTTT. It translates to CASSQEGGYTEAFF. The chain is built from TRBV4-2 and TRBJ1-1; D remains unclear. V lost 0 bases and J lost 3, with 8 bases in between. Germline loops: CDR1 LGHNA, CDR2 YNFKEQ. The CDR3 covers 14 residues.

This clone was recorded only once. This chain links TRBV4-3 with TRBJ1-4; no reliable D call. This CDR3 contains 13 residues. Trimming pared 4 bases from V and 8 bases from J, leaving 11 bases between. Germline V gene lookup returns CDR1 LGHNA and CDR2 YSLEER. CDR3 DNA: TGCGCCAGCAGCCGGAGGACTGGAGAAAAACTGTTTTTT. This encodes CASSRRTGEKLFF.

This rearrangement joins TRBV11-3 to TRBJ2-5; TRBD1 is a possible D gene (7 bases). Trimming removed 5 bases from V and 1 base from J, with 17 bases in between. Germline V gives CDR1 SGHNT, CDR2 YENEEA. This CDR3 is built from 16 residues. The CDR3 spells CASSRRERGLQETQYF. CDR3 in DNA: TGTGCCAGCAGCCGCCGGGAGAGGGGGCTCCAAGAGACCCAGTACTTC.

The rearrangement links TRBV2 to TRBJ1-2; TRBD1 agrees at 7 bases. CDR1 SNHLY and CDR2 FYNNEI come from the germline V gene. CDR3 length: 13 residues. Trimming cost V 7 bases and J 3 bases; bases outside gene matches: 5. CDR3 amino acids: CASKQDRDYGYTF. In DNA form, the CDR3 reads TGTGCCAGCAAACAAGACAGGGACTATGGCTACACCTTC.

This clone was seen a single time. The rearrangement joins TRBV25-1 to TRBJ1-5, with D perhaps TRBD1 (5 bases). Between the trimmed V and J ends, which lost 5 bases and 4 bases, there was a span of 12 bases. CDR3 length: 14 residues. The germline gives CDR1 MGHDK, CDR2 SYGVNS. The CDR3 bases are TGTGCCAGCAGTAGCGGGGGAAGTAATCAGCCCCAGCATTTT. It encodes CASSSGGSNQPQHF.

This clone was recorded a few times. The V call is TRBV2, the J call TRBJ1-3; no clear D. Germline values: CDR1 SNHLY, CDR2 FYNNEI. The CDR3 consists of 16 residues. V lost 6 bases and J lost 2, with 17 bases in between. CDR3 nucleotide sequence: TGTGCCAGCAGCCGGGTCGAGGGATGGCCTGGAAACACCATATATTTT. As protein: CASSRVEGWPGNTIYF.

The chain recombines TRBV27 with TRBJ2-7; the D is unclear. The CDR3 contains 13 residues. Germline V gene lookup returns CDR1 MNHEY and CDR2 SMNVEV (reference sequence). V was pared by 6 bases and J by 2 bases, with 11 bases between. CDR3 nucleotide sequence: TGTGCCAGCAGAACCACTGGGCCCTACGAGCAGTACTTC. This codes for CASRTTGPYEQYF.

The CDR3 DNA follows: TGTGCCTGGAGCCAACAGGGGAAGCAGTACTTC. This gives the protein CAWSQQGKQYF. This sequence joins TRBV30 and TRBJ2-7, with TRBD1 matching over 7 bases. V lost 3 bases, J lost 8 bases, and 4 bases stayed unmatched. Germline CDR1 GTSNPN, CDR2 SVGIG (reference sequence). The CDR3 has 11 amino acids.